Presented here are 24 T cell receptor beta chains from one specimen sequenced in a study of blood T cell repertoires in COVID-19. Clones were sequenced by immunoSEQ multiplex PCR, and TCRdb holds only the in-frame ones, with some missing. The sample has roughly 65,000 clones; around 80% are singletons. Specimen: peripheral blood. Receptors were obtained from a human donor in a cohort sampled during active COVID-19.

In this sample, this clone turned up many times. The CDR3 DNA reads as TGCGCCAGCAGCTTGGCCTACTGGGGAGGGGGCACAGATACGCAGTATTTT. This codes for CASSLAYWGGGTDTQYF. V usage is TRBV5-1 and J usage is TRBJ2-3, with 7 nucleotides matching TRBD2. Germline CDR1 is SGHRS and CDR2 is YFSETQ. With 0 bases clipped from V and 1 base from J, the junction kept 8 bases outside the gene matches. This CDR3 spans 17 amino acids.

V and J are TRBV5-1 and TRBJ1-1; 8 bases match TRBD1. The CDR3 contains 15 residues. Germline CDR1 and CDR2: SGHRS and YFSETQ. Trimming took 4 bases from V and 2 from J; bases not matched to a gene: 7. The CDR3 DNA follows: TGCGCCAGCAGCGGGATGTCAGGGGGCAACACTGAAGCTTTCTTT. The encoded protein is CASSGMSGGNTEAFF.

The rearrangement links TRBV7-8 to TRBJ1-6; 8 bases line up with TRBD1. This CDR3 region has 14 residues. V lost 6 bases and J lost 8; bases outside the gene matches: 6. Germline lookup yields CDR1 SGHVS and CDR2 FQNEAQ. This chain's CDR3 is CASRPGTGDSPLHF. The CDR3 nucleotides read TGTGCCAGCAGACCCGGGACAGGAGATTCACCCCTCCACTTT.

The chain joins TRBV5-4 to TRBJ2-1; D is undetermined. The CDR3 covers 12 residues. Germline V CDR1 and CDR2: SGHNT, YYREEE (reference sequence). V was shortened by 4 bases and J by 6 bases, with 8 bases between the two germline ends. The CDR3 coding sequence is TGTGCCAGCAGCCCAAACGGCAATGAGCAGTTCTTC. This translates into CASSPNGNEQFF.

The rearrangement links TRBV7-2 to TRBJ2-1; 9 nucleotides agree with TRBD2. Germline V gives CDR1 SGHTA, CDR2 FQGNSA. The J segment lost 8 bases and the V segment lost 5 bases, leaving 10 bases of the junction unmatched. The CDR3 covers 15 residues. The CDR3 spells CASSPRRSGGHEQFF. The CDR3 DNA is TGTGCCAGCAGCCCCCGTAGGAGCGGGGGGCATGAGCAGTTCTTC.

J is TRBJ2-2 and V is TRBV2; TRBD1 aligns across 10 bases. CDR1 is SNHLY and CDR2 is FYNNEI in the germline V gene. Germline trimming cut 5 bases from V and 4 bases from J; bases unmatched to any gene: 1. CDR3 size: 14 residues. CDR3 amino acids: CASSRDRGTGELFF. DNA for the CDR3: TGTGCCAGCAGTCGGGACAGGGGCACCGGGGAGCTGTTTTTT.

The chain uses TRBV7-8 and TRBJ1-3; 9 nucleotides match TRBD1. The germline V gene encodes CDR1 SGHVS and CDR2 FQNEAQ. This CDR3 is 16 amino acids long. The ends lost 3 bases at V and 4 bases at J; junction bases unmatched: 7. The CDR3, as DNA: TGTGCCAGCAGCTTTAGGACAGGGGCCGAGGGAAACACCATATATTTT. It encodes CASSFRTGAEGNTIYF.

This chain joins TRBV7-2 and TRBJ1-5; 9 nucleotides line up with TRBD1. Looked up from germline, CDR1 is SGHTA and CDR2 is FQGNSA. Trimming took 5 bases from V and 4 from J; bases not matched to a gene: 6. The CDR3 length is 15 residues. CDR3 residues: CASSQRQGGNQPQHF. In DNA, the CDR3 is TGTGCCAGCAGCCAGCGACAGGGGGGGAATCAGCCCCAGCATTTT.

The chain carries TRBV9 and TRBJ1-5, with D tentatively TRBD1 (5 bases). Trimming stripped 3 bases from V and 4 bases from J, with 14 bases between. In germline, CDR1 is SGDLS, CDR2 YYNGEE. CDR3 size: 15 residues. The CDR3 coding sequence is TGTGCCAGCAGCGCGGGGGGTGCAGGGAATCAGCCCCAGCATTTT. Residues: CASSAGGAGNQPQHF. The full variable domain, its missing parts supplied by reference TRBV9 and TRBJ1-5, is DSGVTQTPKHLITATGQRVTLRCSPRSGDLSVYWYQQSLDQGLQFLIQYYNGEERAKGNILERFSAQQFPDLHSELNLSSLELGDSALYFCASSAGGAGNQPQHFGDGTRLSIL.

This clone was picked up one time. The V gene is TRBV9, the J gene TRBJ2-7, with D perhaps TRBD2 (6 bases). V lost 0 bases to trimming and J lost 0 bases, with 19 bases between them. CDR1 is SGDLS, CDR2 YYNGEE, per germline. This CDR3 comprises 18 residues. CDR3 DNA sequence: TGTGCCAGCAGCGTAGGTCTAGCGCAAGCTGATACCTCCTACGAGCAGTACTTC. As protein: CASSVGLAQADTSYEQYF.

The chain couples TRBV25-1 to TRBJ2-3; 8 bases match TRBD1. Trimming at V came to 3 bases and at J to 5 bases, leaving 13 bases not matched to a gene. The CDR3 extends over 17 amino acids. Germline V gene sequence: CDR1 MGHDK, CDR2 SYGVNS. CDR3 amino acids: CASSDSAPTGVIDTQYF. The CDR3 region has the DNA TGTGCCAGCAGTGACTCAGCCCCGACAGGGGTGATAGATACGCAGTATTTT. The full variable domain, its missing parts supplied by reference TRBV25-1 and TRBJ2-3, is EADIYQTPRYLVIGTGKKITLECSQTMGHDKMYWYQQDPGMELHLIHYSYGVNSTEKGDLSSESTVSRIRTEHFPLTLESARPSHTSQYLCASSDSAPTGVIDTQYFGPGTRLTVL.

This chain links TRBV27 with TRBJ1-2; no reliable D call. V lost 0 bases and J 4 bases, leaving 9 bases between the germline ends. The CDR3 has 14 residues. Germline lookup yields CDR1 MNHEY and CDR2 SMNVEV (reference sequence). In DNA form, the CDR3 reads TGTGCCAGCAGTTTATCGCGGCAGTCCTATGGCTACACCTTC. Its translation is CASSLSRQSYGYTF.

Here the CDR3 DNA reads TGTGCCAGCAGTTCTCAGGGCCTGGTCCGAGAAAAACTGTTTTTT. Protein product: CASSSQGLVREKLFF. The chain joins TRBV2 to TRBJ1-4; D is possibly TRBD1 (5 bases). The germline gives CDR1 SNHLY, CDR2 FYNNEI. V dropped 5 bases and J dropped 8 bases, with 18 bases sitting between them. This CDR3 is 15 amino acids long.

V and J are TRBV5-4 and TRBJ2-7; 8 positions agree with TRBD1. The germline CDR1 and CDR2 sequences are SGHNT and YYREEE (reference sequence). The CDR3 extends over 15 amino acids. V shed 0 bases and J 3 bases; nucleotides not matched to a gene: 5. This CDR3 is CASSLGGQDYYEQYF. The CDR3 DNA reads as TGTGCCAGCAGCTTGGGGGGACAGGATTACTACGAGCAGTACTTC. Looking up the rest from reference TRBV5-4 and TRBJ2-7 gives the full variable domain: ETGVTQSPTHLIKTRGQQVTLRCSSQSGHNTVSWYQQALGQGPQFIFQYYREEENGRGNFPPRFSGLQFPNYSSELNVNALELDDSALYLCASSLGGQDYYEQYFGPGTRLTVT.

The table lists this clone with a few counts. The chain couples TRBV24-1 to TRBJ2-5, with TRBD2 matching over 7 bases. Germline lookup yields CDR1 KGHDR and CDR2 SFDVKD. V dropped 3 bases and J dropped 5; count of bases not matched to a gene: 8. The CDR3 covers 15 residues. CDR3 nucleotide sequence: TGTGCCACCAGTGATCCCGGGACTAAAGGGGAGACCCAGTACTTC. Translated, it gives CATSDPGTKGETQYF.

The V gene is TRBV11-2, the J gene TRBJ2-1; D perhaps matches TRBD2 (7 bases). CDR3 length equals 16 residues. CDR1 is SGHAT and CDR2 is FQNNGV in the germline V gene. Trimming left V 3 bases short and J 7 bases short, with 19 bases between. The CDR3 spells CASSFRGGATANEQFF. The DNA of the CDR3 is TGTGCCAGCAGCTTTCGAGGGGGGGCAACTGCAAATGAGCAGTTCTTC. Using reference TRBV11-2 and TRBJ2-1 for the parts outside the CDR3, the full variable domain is EAGVAQSPRYKIIEKRQSVAFWCNPISGHATLYWYQQILGQGPKLLIQFQNNGVVDDSQLPKDRFSAERLKGVDSTLKIQPAKLEDSAVYLCASSFRGGATANEQFFGPGTRLTVL.

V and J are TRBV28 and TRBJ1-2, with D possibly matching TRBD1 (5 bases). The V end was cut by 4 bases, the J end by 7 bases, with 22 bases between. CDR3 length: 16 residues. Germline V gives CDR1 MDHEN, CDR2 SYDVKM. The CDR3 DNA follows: TGTGCCAGCAGTTCCATCGGGACCCTGGGAGGTCTTGGCTACACCTTC. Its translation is CASSSIGTLGGLGYTF.

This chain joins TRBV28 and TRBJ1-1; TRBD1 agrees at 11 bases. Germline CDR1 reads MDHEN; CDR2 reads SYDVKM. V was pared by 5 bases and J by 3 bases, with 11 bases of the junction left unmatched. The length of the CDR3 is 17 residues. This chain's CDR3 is CASSLLGTGGEYTEAFF. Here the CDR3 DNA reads TGTGCCAGCAGTCTCTTAGGGACAGGGGGGGAGTACACTGAAGCTTTCTTT.

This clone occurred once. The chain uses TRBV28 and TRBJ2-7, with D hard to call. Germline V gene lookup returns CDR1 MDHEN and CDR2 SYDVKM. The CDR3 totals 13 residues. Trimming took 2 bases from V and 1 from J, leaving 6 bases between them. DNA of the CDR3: TGTGCCAGCAGTTTAGAGCTTTCCTACGAGCAGTACTTC. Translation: CASSLELSYEQYF.

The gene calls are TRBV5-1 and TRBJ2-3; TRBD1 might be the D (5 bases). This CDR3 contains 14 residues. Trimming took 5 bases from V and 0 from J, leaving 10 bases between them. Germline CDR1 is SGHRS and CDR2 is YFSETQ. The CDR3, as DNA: TGCGCCAGCAGGGGGCCAGGGAGCACAGATACGCAGTATTTT. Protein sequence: CASRGPGSTDTQYF.

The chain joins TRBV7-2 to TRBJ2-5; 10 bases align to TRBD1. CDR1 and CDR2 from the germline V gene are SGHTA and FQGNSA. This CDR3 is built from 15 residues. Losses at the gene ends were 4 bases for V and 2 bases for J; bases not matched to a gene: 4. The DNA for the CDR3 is TGTGCCAGCAGCTCCGGGACAGGGGCTCAAGAGACCCAGTACTTC. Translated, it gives CASSSGTGAQETQYF.

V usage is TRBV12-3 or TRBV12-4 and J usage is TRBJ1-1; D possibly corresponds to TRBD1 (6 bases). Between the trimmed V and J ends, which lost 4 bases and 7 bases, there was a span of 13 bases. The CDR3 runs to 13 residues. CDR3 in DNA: TGTGCCAGCAGTTCCCTACAGGGTTTTGAAGCTTTCTTT. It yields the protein CASSSLQGFEAFF.

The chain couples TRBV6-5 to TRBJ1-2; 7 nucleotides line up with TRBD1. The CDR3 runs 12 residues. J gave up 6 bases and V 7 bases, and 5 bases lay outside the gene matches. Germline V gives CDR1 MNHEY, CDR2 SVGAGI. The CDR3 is CASKTGFDGYTF. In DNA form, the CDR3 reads TGTGCCAGCAAGACAGGGTTCGATGGCTACACCTTC.

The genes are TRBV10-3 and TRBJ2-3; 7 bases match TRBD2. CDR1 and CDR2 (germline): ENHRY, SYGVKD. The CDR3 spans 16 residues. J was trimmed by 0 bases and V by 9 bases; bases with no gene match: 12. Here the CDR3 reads CAILAGVYASTDTQYF. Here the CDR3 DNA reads TGTGCCATTCTGGCGGGAGTTTACGCTAGCACAGATACGCAGTATTTT.